This TCR beta chain was obtained from a study of identical twins. The study's findings and limits: Memory repertoires showed no such pattern, whereas abundant cord blood beta clonotypes carried fewer insertions. The study found that models underestimated out-of-frame TCR alpha sharing in monozygotic twins. Twins shared out-of-frame alpha sequences with excess low generation probability.

The CDR3 covers 15 residues. CDR1 and CDR2 from the germline V gene are SGDLS and YYNGEE. V gave up 0 bases and J gave up 1 base, with 10 bases separating them. As to this clonotype: Its matching antigen is unknown.

MiXCR was run by TCRdb on the 5' RACE reads, yielding one entry per CDR3 protein. The data contain some 500,000 distinct CDR3 sequences, over 8.5% of them singletons. These records were also assigned to another study, of yellow fever vaccine responses in identical twins.

This sequence originates from a woman aged 18-30 years in good health. Sequenced input: PBMCs. The rearrangement links TRBV9 to TRBJ2-5; D gene uncertain. The CDR3 DNA follows: TGTGCCAGCAGCGTAGAGGGAAGATCCCAAGAGACCCAGTACTTC. This translates into CASSVEGRSQETQYF.